The clone carrying this TCR beta chain was found once. The repertoire was sequenced with immunoSEQ multiplex PCR; TCRdb's copy has only in-frame clones and lacks some. The sample records roughly 170,000 clones, almost 90% being singletons. This entry comes from a study of control samples from healthy donors and cancer patients. Between the trimmed V and J ends, which lost 0 bases and 2 bases, there was a span of 7 bases. CDR3 length: 14 residues. Germline CDR1 SGHRS, CDR2 YFSETQ. The material sequenced was blood. The sequence was obtained from a woman aged 25 to 39 in good health. This chain connects TRBV5-1 to TRBJ2-3; TRBD1 might be the D (5 bases). DNA of the CDR3: TGCGCCAGCAGCTTGGTTGGGGCCACAGATACGCAGTATTTT. This sequence encodes CASSLVGATDTQYF.